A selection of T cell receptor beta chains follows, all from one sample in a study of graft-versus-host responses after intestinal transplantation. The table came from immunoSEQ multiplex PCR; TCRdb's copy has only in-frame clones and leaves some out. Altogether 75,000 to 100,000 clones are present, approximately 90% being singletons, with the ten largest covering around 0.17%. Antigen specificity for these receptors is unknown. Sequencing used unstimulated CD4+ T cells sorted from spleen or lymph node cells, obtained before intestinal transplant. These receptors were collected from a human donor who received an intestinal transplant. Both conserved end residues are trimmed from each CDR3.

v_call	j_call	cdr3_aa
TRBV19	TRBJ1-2	ASSMGTSNYGYT
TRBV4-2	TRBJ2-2	ASSLRTLLYTGELF
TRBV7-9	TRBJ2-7	ASSLFQGKTYEQY
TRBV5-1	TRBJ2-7	ASSLQPGDSYEQY
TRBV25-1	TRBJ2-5	ASSGEGTGEQY
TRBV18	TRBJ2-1	ASSQPLAGPDEQF
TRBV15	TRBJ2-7	ATSRDTSGSYEQY
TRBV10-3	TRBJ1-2	AISESGRDYGYT
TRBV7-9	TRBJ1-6	ASSLGPGKNSPLH
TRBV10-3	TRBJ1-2	AISEYRDTNYGYT
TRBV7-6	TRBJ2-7	ASSHLRTGSYEQY
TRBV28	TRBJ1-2	ASWSGAGGYT
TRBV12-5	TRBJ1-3	ASGPETGNTIY
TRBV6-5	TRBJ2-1	ASSKGPTGYNEQF
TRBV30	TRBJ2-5	AWGGVETQY
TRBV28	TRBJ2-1	ASSSPGTGRNEQF
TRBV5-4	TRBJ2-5	ASSFGTQMGETQY
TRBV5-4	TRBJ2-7	ASSPGLGAWEQY
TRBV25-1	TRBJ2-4	ASSDQLAKNIQY
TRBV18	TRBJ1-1	ASSQIPGQGASEAF
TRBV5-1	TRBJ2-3	ASSAGQGGLTDTQY
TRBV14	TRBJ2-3	ASQGGRLTDTQY
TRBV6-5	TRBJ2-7	ASRSAGGYEQY
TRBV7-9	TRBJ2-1	ASSLGTGALELTEQF
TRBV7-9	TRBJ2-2	ASSLVGLNTGELF
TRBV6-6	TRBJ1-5	ASSPLGQLYQPQH
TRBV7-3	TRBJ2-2	ASSPYTGELF
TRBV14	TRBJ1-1	ASSTMGGSHTEAF
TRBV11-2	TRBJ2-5	ASSVVTIGETQY
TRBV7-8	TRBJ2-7	ASSHARQGPYEQY
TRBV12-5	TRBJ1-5	ASGFLPNQPQH
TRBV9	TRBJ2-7	ASSVRGGEQY
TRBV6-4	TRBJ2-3	ASSLQGPTDTQY
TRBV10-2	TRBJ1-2	ASSESVYRRTNYGYT
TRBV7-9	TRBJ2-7	ASSPNWGDRGHEQY
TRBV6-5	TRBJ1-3	ASSSQVHSGNTIY
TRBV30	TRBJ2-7	AWRGLGEQY
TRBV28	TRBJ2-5	ASSLPPRDRIQETQY